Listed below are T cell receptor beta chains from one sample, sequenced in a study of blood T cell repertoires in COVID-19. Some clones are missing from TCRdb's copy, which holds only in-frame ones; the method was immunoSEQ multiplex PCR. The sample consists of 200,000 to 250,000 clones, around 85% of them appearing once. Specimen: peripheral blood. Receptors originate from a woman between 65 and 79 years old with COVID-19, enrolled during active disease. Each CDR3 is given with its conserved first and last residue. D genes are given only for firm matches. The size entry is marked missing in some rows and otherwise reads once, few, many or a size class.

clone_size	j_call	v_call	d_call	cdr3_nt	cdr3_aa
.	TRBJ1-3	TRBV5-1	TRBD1	TGCGCCAGCAGCCGACAGGGCCAAAGGACTGGAAACACCATATATTTT	CASSRQGQRTGNTIYF
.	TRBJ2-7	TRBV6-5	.	TGTGCCAGCAACCTACAGGGATCCTACGAGCAGTACTTC	CASNLQGSYEQYF
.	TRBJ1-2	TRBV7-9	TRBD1	TGTGCCAGCAGCCCTTGGATGACAGGGACCTATGGCTACACCTTC	CASSPWMTGTYGYTF
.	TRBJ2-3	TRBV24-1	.	TGTGCCACCAGTGATAACACAGCGGACGATACGCAGTATTTT	CATSDNTADDTQYF
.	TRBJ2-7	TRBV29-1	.	TGCAGCGTTACCCCGGGACTTTCTGGGGAGCAGTACTTC	CSVTPGLSGEQYF
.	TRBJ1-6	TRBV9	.	TGTGCCAGCAGCCAAGGGACAAAATCACCCCTCCACTTT	CASSQGTKSPLHF
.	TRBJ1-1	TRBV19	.	TGTGCCAGTAGTACCCAGGGGTCGTGGACTGAAGCTTTCTTT	CASSTQGSWTEAFF
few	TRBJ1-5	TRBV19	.	TGTGCCAGTAGTGCAGGGATAAGCAATCAGCCCCAGCATTTT	CASSAGISNQPQHF
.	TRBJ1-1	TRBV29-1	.	TGCAGCGTTGAAAATTTCGGGGTTGGCACTGAAGCTTTCTTT	CSVENFGVGTEAFF
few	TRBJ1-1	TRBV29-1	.	TGCAGCGTTGAGGGGACTGGGACTGAAGCTTTCTTT	CSVEGTGTEAFF
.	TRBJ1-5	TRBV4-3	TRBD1	TGCGCCAGCAGCCAAGATCGGCCAGGGGGTGTGAGCAATCAGCCCCAGCATTTT	CASSQDRPGGVSNQPQHF
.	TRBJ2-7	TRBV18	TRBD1	TGTGCCAGCTCACCCAAATCGACCGGGACAGGGAAGGTTGAGCAGTACTTC	CASSPKSTGTGKVEQYF
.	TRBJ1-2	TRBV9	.	TGTGCCAGCAGCGCGTCAGGGTTAGATGACTATGGCTACACCTTC	CASSASGLDDYGYTF
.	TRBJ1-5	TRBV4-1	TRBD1	TGCGCCAGCAGCCAAGTGGACAGGGAAGATCAGCCCCAGCATTTT	CASSQVDREDQPQHF
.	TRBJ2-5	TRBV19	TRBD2	TGTGCCAGTAGTATCCCGGGACTAGCGGGTTCCCAAGAGACCCAGTACTTC	CASSIPGLAGSQETQYF
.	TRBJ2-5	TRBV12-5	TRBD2	TGTGCTAGTGGACGCGGACTAGCGGGAGACGCGCAAGAGACCCAGTACTTC	CASGRGLAGDAQETQYF
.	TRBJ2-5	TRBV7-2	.	TGTGCCAGCAGCTCCGAGGCCGGGACCCAGTACTTC	CASSSEAGTQYF
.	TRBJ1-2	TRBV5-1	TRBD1	TGCGCCAGCAGCGGGGACAGGGAGGGCCTGGTCTATGGCTACACCTTC	CASSGDREGLVYGYTF
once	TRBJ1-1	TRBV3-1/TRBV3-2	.	TGTGCCAGCAGCCAAGGCAGGAACACTGAAGCTTTCTTT	CASSQGRNTEAFF
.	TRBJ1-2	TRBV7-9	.	TGTGCCAGCAGCTTATTCACAGGTTATGGCTACACCTTC	CASSLFTGYGYTF
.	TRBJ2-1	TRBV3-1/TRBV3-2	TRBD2	TGTGCCAGCAGCCCAACTAGCGGGAGGCATAATGAGCAGTTCTTC	CASSPTSGRHNEQFF
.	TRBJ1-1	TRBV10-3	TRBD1	TGTGCCATCAGGAGGGACAGGGAGAACACTGAAGCTTTCTTT	CAIRRDRENTEAFF
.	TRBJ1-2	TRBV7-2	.	TGTGCCAGCAGCCAAGACACGGCCCACGGCTACACCTTC	CASSQDTAHGYTF
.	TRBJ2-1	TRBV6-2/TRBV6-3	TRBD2	TGTGCCAGCAGTTTCCAATCGACTAGCGGGAGGGACAATGAGCAGTTCTTC	CASSFQSTSGRDNEQFF
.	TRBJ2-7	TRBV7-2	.	TGTGCCAGCAGCCCTCAGGGATTTTACTCCTACGAGCAGTACTTC	CASSPQGFYSYEQYF
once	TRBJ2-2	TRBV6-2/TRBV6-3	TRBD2	TGTGCCAGCAGCCAGACTAGCGCGAACACCGGGGAGCTGTTTTTT	CASSQTSANTGELFF
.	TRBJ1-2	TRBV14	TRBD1	TGTGCCAGCAGCCAAGACGGGACAGGGAGCTATGGCTACACCTTC	CASSQDGTGSYGYTF
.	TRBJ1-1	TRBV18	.	TGTGCCAGCTCACCACGGCAGGGGCTTATGAACACTGAAGCTTTCTTT	CASSPRQGLMNTEAFF
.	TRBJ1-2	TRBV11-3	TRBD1	TGTGCCAGCAGCTTAGGGGACAGGGGGACCTATGGCTACACCTTC	CASSLGDRGTYGYTF
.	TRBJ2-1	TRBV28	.	TGTGCCAGCAAGACGGGAAGCTCCTACAATGAGCAGTTCTTC	CASKTGSSYNEQFF